One sample yielded the 26 T cell receptor beta chains listed below, sequenced in a study of identical twins. One entry per CDR3 protein results from TCRdb running MiXCR on the 5' RACE reads. The table has around 1.7 million distinct CDR3 sequences, about 30% seen once. The sample consisted of cord blood. The origin of the receptors is a newborn girl in good health.

This clonotype was picked up many times. The chain recombines TRBV4-2 with TRBJ2-7; perhaps TRBD2 as D (5 bases). The CDR3 runs 14 residues. V lost 0 bases, J lost 6 bases, and 12 bases lay in between. The germline V gene encodes CDR1 LGHNA and CDR2 YNFKEQ. CDR3 protein: CASSQDVLEGEQYF. DNA of the CDR3: TGTGCCAGCAGCCAAGATGTCCTAGAGGGCGAGCAGTACTTC.

The table lists this clonotype with many counts. This chain joins TRBV29-1 and TRBJ2-5; 8 bases map to TRBD1. The V and J ends lost 4 bases and 5 bases, in that order; junction bases with no gene match: 9. The CDR3 loop spans 14 amino acids. Germline loops: CDR1 SQVTM, CDR2 ANQGSEA. The DNA of the CDR3 is TGCAGCGTTGTCCAACCAGGGGGCGAGGAGACCCAGTACTTC. This codes for CSVVQPGGEETQYF.

The chain couples TRBV10-3 to TRBJ1-2, with 9 bases lining up with TRBD1. The junction had 1 base not matched to a gene; V was cut back by 8 bases and J by 3 bases. The CDR3 contains 12 residues. The V gene's germline CDR1 is ENHRY and CDR2 SYGVKD. CDR3 DNA sequence: TGTGCCATCGGGGACAGGGACTATGGCTACACCTTC. Protein: CAIGDRDYGYTF.

J is TRBJ2-1 and V is TRBV12-3 or TRBV12-4; D may be TRBD1 or TRBD2 (6 bases each). Trimming pared 1 base from V and 5 bases from J, leaving 15 bases between. This CDR3 has 16 residues. CDR3: CASSLEGWGANNEQFF. CDR3 nucleotide sequence: TGTGCCAGCAGTTTAGAGGGGTGGGGGGCTAACAATGAGCAGTTCTTC.

This clonotype was recorded a few times. J is TRBJ1-4 and V is TRBV27; D ambiguous. V was clipped by 6 bases and J by 0 bases, with 11 bases between them. The CDR3 is 15 residues long. In germline, CDR1 is MNHEY, CDR2 SMNVEV (reference sequence). The CDR3 DNA sequence: TGTGCCAGCAGGACCCACAGTGCAACTAATGAAAAACTGTTTTTT. This translates into CASRTHSATNEKLFF. The variable domain in full, with the rest retrieved from reference TRBV27 and TRBJ1-4, is EAQVTQNPRYLITVTGKKLTVTCSQNMNHEYMSWYRQDPGLGLRQIYYSMNVEVTDKGDVPEGYKVSRKEKRNFPLILESPSPNQTSLYFCASRTHSATNEKLFFGSGTQLSVL.

The CDR3: CASSFVLLTGELFF. The DNA of the CDR3 is TGCGCCAGCAGCTTTGTACTTCTCACCGGGGAGCTGTTTTTT. The chain joins TRBV5-1 to TRBJ2-2; D is uncertain. Between the trimmed V and J ends, which lost 2 bases and 4 bases, there was a span of 9 bases. CDR3 length: 14 residues. Germline V gene data show CDR1 as SGHRS and CDR2 as YFSETQ.

This clonotype came up a few times. This chain links TRBV2 with TRBJ2-3, with D perhaps TRBD2 (6 bases). This CDR3 contains 15 residues. Trimming left V 5 bases short and J 4 bases short, with 16 bases between. In germline, CDR1 is SNHLY, CDR2 FYNNEI. The CDR3 loop reads CASSSGLSGADTQYF. Here the CDR3 DNA reads TGTGCCAGCAGTTCAGGGCTTTCGGGGGCAGATACGCAGTATTTT.

This chain connects TRBV14 to TRBJ2-4; D is possibly TRBD1 (6 bases). The DNA end is more similar to TRBJ2-7, so the J call may be wrong. The germline CDR1 and CDR2 sequences are SGHDN and FVKESK. This CDR3 is 13 amino acids long. CDR3 amino acids: CASSLTGFHEQYF. CDR3 in DNA: TGTGCCAGCAGCCTAACAGGGTTCCACGAGCAGTACTTC.

The CDR3: CASSQTARAGTANTEAFF. In nucleotides, the CDR3 is TGTGCCAGCAGCCAAACGGCGCGGGCCGGGACAGCGAACACTGAAGCTTTCTTT. The chain carries TRBV4-2 and TRBJ1-1; 7 bases are a match to TRBD1. The CDR3 has 18 residues. With 2 bases clipped from V and 1 base from J, the junction kept 13 bases outside the gene matches. Germline V CDR1 and CDR2: LGHNA, YNFKEQ.

The chain has TRBV6-6 and TRBJ2-1, with TRBD1 identical over 7 bases. This CDR3 is 17 amino acids long. Germline V gene sequence: CDR1 MNHNY, CDR2 SVGAGI (reference sequence). Unmatched junction bases numbered 7, after V lost 2 bases and J lost 0 bases. CDR3 protein: CASSYRTGLSSYNEQFF. CDR3 DNA sequence: TGTGCCAGCAGTTACCGGACAGGCTTAAGCTCCTACAATGAGCAGTTCTTC.

The chain has TRBV11-2 and TRBJ2-3, with TRBD1 matching 7 bases. Germline V gene sequence: CDR1 SGHAT, CDR2 FQNNGV. J lost 4 bases, V lost 1 base, and 8 bases had no gene match. The CDR3 length is 16 residues. The CDR3 here is CASSLVRPQGADTQYF. The CDR3 nucleotides read TGTGCCAGCAGCTTAGTAAGACCCCAGGGGGCAGATACGCAGTATTTT.

This chain links TRBV10-3 with TRBJ2-7; TRBD2 is a possible D gene (7 bases). Germline V lookup: CDR1 ENHRY, CDR2 SYGVKD. The V gene lost 9 bases and the J gene lost 7 bases, with 16 bases spanning the gap. The CDR3 is 12 amino acids. The CDR3: CAIMGGRNEQYF. The DNA of the CDR3 is TGTGCCATTATGGGGGGGCGAAATGAGCAGTACTTC.

This rearrangement joins TRBV21-1 to TRBJ2-4; the table's TRBD1 call for D was not verified on the DNA. The J call is uncertain, as TRBJ2-5 better fits the DNA end. TRBV21-1 is a pseudogene locus. The CDR3 runs to 16 residues. As DNA, the CDR3 is TGTGCCACCAAATCCCCACCTTACAGGGGTAGGGAGACCCAGTACTTC. Its protein is CATKSPPYRGRETQYF.

V is TRBV11-2 and J is TRBJ2-1, with 7 bases that match TRBD1. Trimming removed 3 bases from V and 4 bases from J; junction bases left unmatched: 9. The CDR3 runs to 16 residues. Germline V lookup: CDR1 SGHAT, CDR2 FQNNGV. The chain's CDR3 is CASSLLTGALYNEQFF. In nucleotides, the CDR3 is TGTGCCAGCAGCTTGTTAACAGGGGCCCTTTACAATGAGCAGTTCTTC.

This clonotype appeared a few times. The chain links TRBV21-1 to TRBJ2-1; the D call TRBD1 from the table was never checked on the DNA. TRBV21-1 constitutes a pseudogene. The CDR3 spans 15 residues. The CDR3, as DNA: TGTGCCAGCCTGGGGGGCAACAGCTCCTACAATGAGCAGTTCTTC. This encodes CASLGGNSSYNEQFF.

In regard to this clonotype: A single base separates this from a much larger clone, so it may be a read error. The genes are TRBV10-3 and TRBJ2-1; unclear D gene. The CDR3 has 10 amino acids. The ends were cut back, 8 bases at V and 6 bases at J, with 5 bases in the middle. Per germline, CDR1 ENHRY and CDR2 SYGVKD. Here the CDR3 reads CAIGPNEQFF. The DNA of the CDR3 is TGTGCCATCGGTCCCAATGAGCAGTTCTTC.

J is TRBJ1-2 and V is TRBV12-3 or TRBV12-4; D ambiguous. V lost 7 bases, J lost 3 bases, and 12 bases lay in between. This CDR3 has 13 residues. As DNA, the CDR3 is TGTGCCAGCACCCCCGAGGTGGACTATGGCTACACCTTC. Its translation: CASTPEVDYGYTF.

This chain connects TRBV3-1 to TRBJ2-3; the match to TRBD2 covers 14 bases. Unmatched junction bases numbered 2, after V lost 2 bases and J lost 4 bases. This CDR3 has 16 amino acids. Germline V lookup: CDR1 LGHDT, CDR2 YNNKEL (reference sequence). The CDR3 coding sequence is TGTGCCAGCAGCCAAACGACTAGCGGGGGGGCAGATACGCAGTATTTT. Translated: CASSQTTSGGADTQYF.

V is TRBV6-5 and J is TRBJ1-2; D perhaps matches TRBD1 (5 bases). CDR3 length: 14 amino acids. Germline V CDR1 and CDR2: MNHEY, SVGAGI. Deletions cut 6 bases from V and 4 bases from J, with 15 bases between. For the CDR3, the DNA is TGTGCCAGCAGACCAGGGCCCGCCATCTATGGCTACACCTTC. Amino acids: CASRPGPAIYGYTF.

This clonotype has a count of ten or more. The gene calls are TRBV6-6 and TRBJ1-4; no clear D gene. Germline CDR1 MNHNY, CDR2 SVGAGI (reference sequence). CDR3 length equals 14 residues. V was cut by 10 bases and J by 4 bases, with 16 bases left in between. Here the CDR3 reads CATKSETDNEKLFF. CDR3 DNA sequence: TGTGCCACAAAAAGCGAGACGGATAATGAAAAACTGTTTTTT.

The chain couples TRBV20-1 to TRBJ2-2; D possibly corresponds to TRBD2 (5 bases). Trimming took 6 bases from V and 4 from J, leaving 12 bases between them. There are 13 residues in the CDR3. Germline V gene sequence: CDR1 DFQATT, CDR2 SNEGSKA (reference sequence). CDR3 region: CSAPASPTGELFF. The CDR3 DNA sequence: TGCAGTGCCCCCGCTAGCCCCACCGGGGAGCTGTTTTTT.

The J gene is TRBJ2-2, the V gene TRBV27, with D possibly TRBD1 on 6 matching bases. V dropped 5 bases and J dropped 1 base, with 14 bases sitting between them. This CDR3 is 16 amino acids long. Per germline, CDR1 MNHEY and CDR2 SMNVEV (reference sequence). The DNA for the CDR3 is TGTGCCAGCAGTGTAACCGGGACATTGAACACCGGGGAGCTGTTTTTT. Its protein product is CASSVTGTLNTGELFF.

This clonotype was seen more than once but under ten times. The J gene is TRBJ1-1, the V gene TRBV7-2; D remains unclear. The CDR3 extends over 13 amino acids. With 1 base removed from V and 7 bases from J, the gap between germline ends came to 10 bases. Looked up from germline, CDR1 is SGHTA and CDR2 is FQGNSA. The CDR3 protein is CASSLDNGIEAFF. The CDR3 DNA reads TGTGCCAGCAGCTTAGATAATGGAATTGAAGCTTTCTTT. The whole variable domain, filled in from reference TRBV7-2 and TRBJ1-1, reads GAGVSQSPSNKVTEKGKDVELRCDPISGHTALYWYRQSLGQGLEFLIYFQGNSAPDKSGLPSDRFSAERTGGSVSTLTIQRTQQEDSAVYLCASSLDNGIEAFFGQGTRLTVV.

Of note for this clonotype: At one boundary the junction diverges from the germline segment, which might be a read error. The V gene is TRBV12-3 or TRBV12-4, the J gene TRBJ2-1; no reliable D call. The J call may not be correct, given that the DNA end is closer to TRBJ2-7. There are 13 residues in the CDR3. The CDR3 spells CASRTPTYNEQYF. The DNA for the CDR3 is TGTGCTAGCAGGACGCCTACCTACAATGAGCAGTACTTC.

The chain couples TRBV6-1 to TRBJ2-7; D remains unclear. This CDR3 contains 11 residues. In germline, CDR1 is MNHNS, CDR2 SASEGT. Trimming took 6 bases from V and 3 from J, leaving 6 bases between them. The CDR3 DNA follows: TGTGCCAGCAGGGTTCTCTACGAGCAGTACTTC. This sequence encodes CASRVLYEQYF.

A few counts support this clonotype. The CDR3 spells CASSESIFSAGANVLTF. DNA of the CDR3: TGTGCCAGCAGTGAATCCATTTTCAGCGCTGGGGCCAACGTCCTGACTTTC. The chain is built from TRBV25-1 and TRBJ2-6; D is uncertain. V was cut by 1 base and J by 2 bases, with 12 bases left in between. The CDR3 has 17 amino acids. Germline lookup yields CDR1 MGHDK and CDR2 SYGVNS.